This TCR beta chain was recorded in a study of T-cell reconstitution after alpha-beta-depleted transplantation in children. Findings and limits, study-wide: Several hundred expanded graft clones reportedly supplied alpha-beta T cells about two months after transplant.

Construction of the TCRbeta library involved unique molecular identifiers. TCRdb itself ran the PCR reads through MiXCR, one entry per CDR3 protein. Of hundreds of thousands of distinct CDR3 sequences in the sample, roughly 16% are singletons; the top ten hold 25% to 30%. The CDR3 extends over 14 amino acids. Germline V gene sequence: CDR1 KGHDR, CDR2 SFDVKD. Unmatched junction bases numbered 4, after V lost 6 bases and J lost 2 bases. Points on this clonotype: Antigen: not known.

The material sequenced was PBMCs, mostly from graft donor cells, taken 360 days after TCRalphabeta/CD19-depleted stem cell transplant. The origin of this receptor is a boy younger than two who had a stem cell transplant for Wiskott-Aldrich syndrome, so the T cells may come from the graft donor. The chain couples TRBV24-1 to TRBJ1-2; TRBD1 matches at 8 bases. The CDR3 protein is CATSTWDRNYGYTF. The CDR3 region has the DNA TGTGCCACCAGTACGTGGGACAGGAACTATGGCTACACCTTC.